This T cell receptor (beta chain) appears in the sequencing data of a study of cytomegalovirus exposure and HLA in healthy donors. General observations from the study: In a later analysis, compared with equally common non-associated chains, HLA-associated beta chains were more expanded. A later analysis linked 15,000 to 20,000 TCR beta sequences to HLA alleles at 0.05 false discovery rate.

Use of 60 Vbeta and 13 Jbeta primers characterized the PCR. This table comes from immunoSEQ multiplex PCR, and its TCRdb copy is limited to in-frame clones, with some not included. The repertoire holds around 230,000 clones, with about three quarters as singletons. Trimming cost V 7 bases and J 4 bases, with 7 bases left between them. The CDR3 has 12 residues. From germline, CDR1 is MGHDK and CDR2 SYGVNS. Donors likely had unrecorded immune exposures despite being nominally healthy when sampled. About this clone: Its specificity is not known.

The sample was PBMCs. The chain is built from TRBV25-1 and TRBJ2-2, with D hard to call. The sequence came from a boy under 18 in good health and CMV-seronegative. This CDR3 reads CASKSFTGELFF. CDR3 in DNA: TGTGCCAGCAAATCGTTCACCGGGGAGCTGTTTTTT. The complete variable domain, with remaining parts taken from reference TRBV25-1 and TRBJ2-2, reads EADIYQTPRYLVIGTGKKITLECSQTMGHDKMYWYQQDPGMELHLIHYSYGVNSTEKGDLSSESTVSRIRTEHFPLTLESARPSHTSQYLCASKSFTGELFFGEGSRLTVL.